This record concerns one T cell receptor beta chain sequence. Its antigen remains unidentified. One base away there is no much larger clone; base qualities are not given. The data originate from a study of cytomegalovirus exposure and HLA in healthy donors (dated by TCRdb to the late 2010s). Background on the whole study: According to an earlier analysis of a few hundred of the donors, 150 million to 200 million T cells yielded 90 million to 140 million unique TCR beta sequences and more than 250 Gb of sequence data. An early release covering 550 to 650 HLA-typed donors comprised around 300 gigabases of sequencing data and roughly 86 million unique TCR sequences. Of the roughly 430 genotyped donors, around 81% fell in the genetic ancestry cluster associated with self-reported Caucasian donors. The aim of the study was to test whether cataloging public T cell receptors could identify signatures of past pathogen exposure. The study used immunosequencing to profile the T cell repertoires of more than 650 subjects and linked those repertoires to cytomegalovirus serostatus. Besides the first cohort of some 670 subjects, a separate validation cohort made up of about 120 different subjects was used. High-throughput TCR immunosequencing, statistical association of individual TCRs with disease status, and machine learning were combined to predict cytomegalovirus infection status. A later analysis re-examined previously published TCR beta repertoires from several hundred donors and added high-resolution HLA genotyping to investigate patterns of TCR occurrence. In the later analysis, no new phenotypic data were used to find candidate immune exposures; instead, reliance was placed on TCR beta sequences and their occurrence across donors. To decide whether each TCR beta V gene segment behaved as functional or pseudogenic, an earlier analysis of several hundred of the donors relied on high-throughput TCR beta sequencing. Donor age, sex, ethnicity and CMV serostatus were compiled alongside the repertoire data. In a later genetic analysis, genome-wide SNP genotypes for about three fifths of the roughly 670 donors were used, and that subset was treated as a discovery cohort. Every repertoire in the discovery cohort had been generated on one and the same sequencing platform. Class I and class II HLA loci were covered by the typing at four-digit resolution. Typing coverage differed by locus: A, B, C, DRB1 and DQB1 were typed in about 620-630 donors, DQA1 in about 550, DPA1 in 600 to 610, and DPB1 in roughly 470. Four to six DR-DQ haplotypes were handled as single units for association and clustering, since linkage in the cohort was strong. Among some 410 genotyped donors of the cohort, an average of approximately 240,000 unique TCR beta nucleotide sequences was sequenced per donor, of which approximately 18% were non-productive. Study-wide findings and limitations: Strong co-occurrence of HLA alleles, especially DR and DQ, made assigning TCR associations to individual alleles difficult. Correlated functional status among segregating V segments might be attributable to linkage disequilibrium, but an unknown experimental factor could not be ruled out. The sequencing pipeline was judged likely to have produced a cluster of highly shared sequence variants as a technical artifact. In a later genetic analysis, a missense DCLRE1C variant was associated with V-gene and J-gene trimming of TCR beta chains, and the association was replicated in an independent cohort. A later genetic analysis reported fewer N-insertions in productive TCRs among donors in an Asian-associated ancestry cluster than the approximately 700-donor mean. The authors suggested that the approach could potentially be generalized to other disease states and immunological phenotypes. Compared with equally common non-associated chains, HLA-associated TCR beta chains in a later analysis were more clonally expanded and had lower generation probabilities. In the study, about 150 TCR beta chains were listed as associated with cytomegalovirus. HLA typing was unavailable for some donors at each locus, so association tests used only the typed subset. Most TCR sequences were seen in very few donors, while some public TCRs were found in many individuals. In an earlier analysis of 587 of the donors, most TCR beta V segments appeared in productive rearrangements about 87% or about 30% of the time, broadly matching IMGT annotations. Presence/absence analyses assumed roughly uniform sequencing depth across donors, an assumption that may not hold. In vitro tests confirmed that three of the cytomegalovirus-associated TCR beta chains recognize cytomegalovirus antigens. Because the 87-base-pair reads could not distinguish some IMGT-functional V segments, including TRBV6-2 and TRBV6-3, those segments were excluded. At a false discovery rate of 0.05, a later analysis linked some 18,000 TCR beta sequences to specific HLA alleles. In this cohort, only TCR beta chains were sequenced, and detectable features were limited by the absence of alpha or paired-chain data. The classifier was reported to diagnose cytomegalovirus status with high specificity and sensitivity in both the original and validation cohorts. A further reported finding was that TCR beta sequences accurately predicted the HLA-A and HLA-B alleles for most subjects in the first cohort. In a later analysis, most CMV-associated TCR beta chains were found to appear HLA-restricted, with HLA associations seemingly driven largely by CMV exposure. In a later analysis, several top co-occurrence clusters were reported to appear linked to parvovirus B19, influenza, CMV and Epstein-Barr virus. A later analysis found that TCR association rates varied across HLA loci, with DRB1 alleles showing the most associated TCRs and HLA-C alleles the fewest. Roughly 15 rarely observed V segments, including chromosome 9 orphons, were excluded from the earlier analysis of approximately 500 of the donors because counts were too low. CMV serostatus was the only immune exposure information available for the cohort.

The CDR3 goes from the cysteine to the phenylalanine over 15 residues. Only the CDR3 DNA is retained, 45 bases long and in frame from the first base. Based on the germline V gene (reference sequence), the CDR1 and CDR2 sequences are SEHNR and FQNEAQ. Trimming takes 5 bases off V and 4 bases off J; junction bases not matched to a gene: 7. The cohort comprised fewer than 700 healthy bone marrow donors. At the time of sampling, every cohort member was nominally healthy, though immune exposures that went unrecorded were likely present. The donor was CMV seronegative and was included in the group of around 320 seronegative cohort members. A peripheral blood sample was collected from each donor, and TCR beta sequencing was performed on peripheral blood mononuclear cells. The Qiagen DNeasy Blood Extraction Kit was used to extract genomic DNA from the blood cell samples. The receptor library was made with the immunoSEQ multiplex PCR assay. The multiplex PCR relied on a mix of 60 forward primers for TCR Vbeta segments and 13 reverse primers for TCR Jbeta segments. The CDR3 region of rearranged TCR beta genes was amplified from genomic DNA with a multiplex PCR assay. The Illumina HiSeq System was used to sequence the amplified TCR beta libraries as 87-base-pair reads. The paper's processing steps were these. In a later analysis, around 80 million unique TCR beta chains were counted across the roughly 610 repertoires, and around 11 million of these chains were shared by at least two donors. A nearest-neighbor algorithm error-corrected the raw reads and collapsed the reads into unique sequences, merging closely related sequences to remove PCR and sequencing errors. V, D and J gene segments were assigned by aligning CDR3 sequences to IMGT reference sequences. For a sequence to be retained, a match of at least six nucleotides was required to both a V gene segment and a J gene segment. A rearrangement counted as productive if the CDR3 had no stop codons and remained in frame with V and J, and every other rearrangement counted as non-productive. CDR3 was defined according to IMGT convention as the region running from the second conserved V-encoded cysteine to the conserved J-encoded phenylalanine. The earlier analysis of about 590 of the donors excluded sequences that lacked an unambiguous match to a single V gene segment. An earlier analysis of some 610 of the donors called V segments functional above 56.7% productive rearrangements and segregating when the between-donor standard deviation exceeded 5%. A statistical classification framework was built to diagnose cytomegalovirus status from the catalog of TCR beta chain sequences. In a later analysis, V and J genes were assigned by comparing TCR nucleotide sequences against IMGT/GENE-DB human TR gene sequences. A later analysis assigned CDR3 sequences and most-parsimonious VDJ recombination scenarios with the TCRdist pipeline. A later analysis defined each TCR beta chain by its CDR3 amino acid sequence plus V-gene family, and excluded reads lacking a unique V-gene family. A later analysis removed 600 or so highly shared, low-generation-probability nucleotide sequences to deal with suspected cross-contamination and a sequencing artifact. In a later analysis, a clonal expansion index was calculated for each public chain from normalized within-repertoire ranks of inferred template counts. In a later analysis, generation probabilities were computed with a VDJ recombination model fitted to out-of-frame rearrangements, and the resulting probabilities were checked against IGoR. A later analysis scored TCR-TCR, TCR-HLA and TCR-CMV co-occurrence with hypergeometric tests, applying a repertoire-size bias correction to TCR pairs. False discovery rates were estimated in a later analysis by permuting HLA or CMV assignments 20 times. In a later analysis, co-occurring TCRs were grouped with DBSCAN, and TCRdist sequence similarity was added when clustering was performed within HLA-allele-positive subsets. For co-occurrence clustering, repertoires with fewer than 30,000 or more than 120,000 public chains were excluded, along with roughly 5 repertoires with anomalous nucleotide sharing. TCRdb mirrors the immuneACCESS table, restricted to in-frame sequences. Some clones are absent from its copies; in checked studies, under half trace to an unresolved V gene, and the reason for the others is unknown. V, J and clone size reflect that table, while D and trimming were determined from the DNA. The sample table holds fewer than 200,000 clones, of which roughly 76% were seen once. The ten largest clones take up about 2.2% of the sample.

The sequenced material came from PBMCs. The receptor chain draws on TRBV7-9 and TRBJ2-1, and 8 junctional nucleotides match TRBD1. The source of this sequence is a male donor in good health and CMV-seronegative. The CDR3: CASSGEGQDYNEQFF. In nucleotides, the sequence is TGTGCCAGCAGCGGCGAGGGACAGGATTACAATGAGCAGTTCTTC.